The T cell receptor (beta chain) described here comes from a study of vaccination and CD4 T cells after COVID-19. About the study: A CEFX pool, an HIV-1 Nef pool, or no peptide went to control cultures.

As to treatment: approximately 11-day PBMC culture with coronavirus spike peptide pools or control peptides (ViraFEST assay). From the roughly 11-day cultures, CD4+ T cells were isolated by negative selection. Once obtained from cultured CD4+ T cells, the DNA was sequenced using the Oncomine TCR Beta short-read assay. Via MiXCR, TCRdb re-called the PCR reads, giving one row per CDR3 protein. The table lists about 14,000 distinct CDR3 sequences, roughly 52% of them singletons, with under 10% in the top ten. V dropped 5 bases and J dropped 2 bases, with 6 bases sitting between them. This CDR3 has 12 amino acids. The germline gives CDR1 SGHTA, CDR2 FQGTGA. On this clonotype: Its cognate antigen is unknown.

Sequencing was carried out using CD4+ T cells from blood, cultured in vitro. This chain uses TRBV7-3 with TRBJ2-5; D not certain. The clonotype was recovered from a human donor who had recovered from COVID-19. The CDR3 nucleotides read TGTGCCAGCAGCCAAGGGCAAGAGACCCAGTACTTC. Amino acids: CASSQGQETQYF. Full variable domain (missing parts from reference TRBV7-3 and TRBJ2-5): GAGVSQTPSNKVTEKGKYVELRCDPISGHTALYWYRQSLGQGPEFLIYFQGTGAADDSGLPNDRFFAVRPEGSVSTLKIQRTERGDSAVYLCASSQGQETQYFGPGTRLLVL.